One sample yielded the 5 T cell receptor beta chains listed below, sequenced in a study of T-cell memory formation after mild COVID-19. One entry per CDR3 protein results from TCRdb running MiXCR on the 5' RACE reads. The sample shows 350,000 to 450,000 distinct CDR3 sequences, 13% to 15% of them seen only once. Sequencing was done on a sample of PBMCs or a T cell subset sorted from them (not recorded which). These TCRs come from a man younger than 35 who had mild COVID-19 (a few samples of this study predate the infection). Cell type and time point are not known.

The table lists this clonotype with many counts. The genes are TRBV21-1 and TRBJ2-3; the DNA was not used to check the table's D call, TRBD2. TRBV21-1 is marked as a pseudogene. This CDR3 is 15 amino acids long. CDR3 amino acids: CASSRTSGGTDTQYF. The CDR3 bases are TGTGCCAGCAGCCGAACTAGCGGGGGCACAGATACGCAGTATTTT.

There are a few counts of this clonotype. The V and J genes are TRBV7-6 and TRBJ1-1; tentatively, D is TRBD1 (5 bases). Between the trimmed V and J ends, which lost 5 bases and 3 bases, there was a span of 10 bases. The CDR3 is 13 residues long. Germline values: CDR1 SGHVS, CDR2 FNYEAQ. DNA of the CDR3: TGTGCCAGCAGCCCCGGGACCCACACTGAAGCTTTCTTT. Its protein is CASSPGTHTEAFF.

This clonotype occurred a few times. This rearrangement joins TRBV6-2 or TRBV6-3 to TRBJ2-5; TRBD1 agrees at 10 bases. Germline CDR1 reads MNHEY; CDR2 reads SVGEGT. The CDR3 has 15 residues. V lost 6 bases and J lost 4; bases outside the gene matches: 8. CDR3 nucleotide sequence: TGTGCCAGCAGGTGGGACAGGGGAAAACGAGAGACCCAGTACTTC. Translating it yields CASRWDRGKRETQYF.

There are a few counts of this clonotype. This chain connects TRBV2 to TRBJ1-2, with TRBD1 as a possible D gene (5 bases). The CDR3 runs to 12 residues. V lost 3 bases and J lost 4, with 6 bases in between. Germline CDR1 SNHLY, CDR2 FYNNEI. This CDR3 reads CASSERGYGYTF. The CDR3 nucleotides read TGTGCCAGCAGTGAGAGGGGCTATGGCTACACCTTC.

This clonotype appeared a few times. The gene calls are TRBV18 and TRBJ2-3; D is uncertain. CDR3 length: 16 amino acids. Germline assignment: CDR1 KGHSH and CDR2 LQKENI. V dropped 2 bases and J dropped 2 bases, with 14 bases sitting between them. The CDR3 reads CASSPSRPQITDTQYF. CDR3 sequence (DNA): TGTGCCAGCTCACCATCGAGACCACAAATCACAGATACGCAGTATTTT.